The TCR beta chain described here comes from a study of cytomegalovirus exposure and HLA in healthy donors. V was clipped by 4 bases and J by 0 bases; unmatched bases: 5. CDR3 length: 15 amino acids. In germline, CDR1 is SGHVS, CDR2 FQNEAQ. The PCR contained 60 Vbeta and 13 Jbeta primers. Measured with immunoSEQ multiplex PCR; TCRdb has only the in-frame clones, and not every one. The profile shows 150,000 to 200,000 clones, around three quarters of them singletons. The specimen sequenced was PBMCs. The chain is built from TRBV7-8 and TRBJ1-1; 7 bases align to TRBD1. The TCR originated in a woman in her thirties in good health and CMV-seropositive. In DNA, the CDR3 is TGTGCCAGCAGCTACCGGGACAGCATGAACACTGAAGCTTTCTTT. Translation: CASSYRDSMNTEAFF.